The rows below give T cell receptor beta chains drawn from one sample of a study of shared clonotypes between healthy human individuals. Profiling relied on immunoSEQ multiplex PCR, and the TCRdb table lists in-frame clones only, not all of them. The data contain roughly 2,300,000 clones, around 92% of them singletons. Material: naive CD4+ T cells from PBMCs. All receptors derive from a man aged 18 to 29 in good health. Some clones in this sample may be carry-over from other donors' samples. The CDR3 runs from the conserved cysteine through the conserved F or W. The order of the fields is D gene, J gene, clone size, CDR3 length, V gene, CDR3 DNA, CDR3 protein. D genes are given only for firm matches. The size field is filled for only some rows; it gives once, few, many or a size class.

. | TRBJ1-2 | . | 14 | TRBV6-1 | TGTGCCAGCAGTGATTACGGGACCTCCTATGGCTACACCTTC | CASSDYGTSYGYTF
. | TRBJ2-7 | . | 14 | TRBV5-1 | TGCGCCAGCAGCTTGCGGGACGCCGGGCTCGAGCAGTACTTC | CASSLRDAGLEQYF
TRBD1 | TRBJ2-5 | . | 15 | TRBV16 | TGTGCCAGCAGCCCCAGACAGGGGGTGATGGAGACCCAGTACTTC | CASSPRQGVMETQYF
TRBD2 | TRBJ2-3 | . | 13 | TRBV6-6 | TGTGCCAGCTGGCGGGAGGGCCCAGATACGCAGTATTTT | CASWREGPDTQYF
TRBD1 | TRBJ2-4 | once | 18 | TRBV11-2 | TGTGCCAGCAGCTTAAGGGACAGGGTTCGGATTGCCAAAAACATTCAGTACTTC | CASSLRDRVRIAKNIQYF
. | TRBJ1-1 | few | 15 | TRBV6-1 | TGTGCCAGCAGTGTTGGTCGGCAGGGGAACACTGAAGCTTTCTTT | CASSVGRQGNTEAFF
TRBD1 | TRBJ2-1 | . | 14 | TRBV5-4 | TGTGCCAGCAGCATCCTAGGACAGGGCGGTGAGCAGTTCTTC | CASSILGQGGEQFF
. | TRBJ2-7 | . | 15 | TRBV6-6 | TGTGCCAGCAGGGGGAGGGGACAGATTACCTACGAGCAGTACTTC | CASRGRGQITYEQYF
. | TRBJ1-2 | . | 15 | TRBV18 | TGTGCCAGCTCACCACGACAGAGCTATAACTATGGCTACACCTTC | CASSPRQSYNYGYTF
TRBD1 | TRBJ2-7 | . | 15 | TRBV6-1 | TGTGCCAGCAGTCCCTGGGGGACAGGCGCTTACGAGCAGTACTTC | CASSPWGTGAYEQYF
TRBD1 | TRBJ2-3 | . | 16 | TRBV5-1 | TGCGCCAGCAGCACTAGGACAGGGGGTATGGTAGATACGCAGTATTTT | CASSTRTGGMVDTQYF
TRBD1 | TRBJ2-5 | . | 13 | TRBV7-2 | TGTGCCAGCAGCCCGGGACAGGTTGAGACCCAGTACTTC | CASSPGQVETQYF
. | TRBJ2-1 | . | 16 | TRBV9 | TGTGCCAGCAGCGTAGTTGAGGGAGTGGTGGGCGATGAGCAGTTCTTC | CASSVVEGVVGDEQFF
. | TRBJ2-7 | . | 15 | TRBV27 | TGTGCCAGCAGTTATAAGCAGCCAACCTCCTACGAGCAGTACTTC | CASSYKQPTSYEQYF
. | TRBJ2-5 | . | 13 | TRBV9 | TGTGCCAGCAGCGGGGGTATGGGAGAGACCCAGTACTTC | CASSGGMGETQYF
. | TRBJ1-1 | . | 13 | TRBV5-1 | TGCGCCAGCAGCTTGGGGGACGTGGCTGAAGCTTTCTTT | CASSLGDVAEAFF
. | TRBJ2-1 | . | 12 | TRBV5-4 | TGTGCCAGCAGCCCCAAGGGTGGGGAGCAGTTCTTC | CASSPKGGEQFF